The clone carrying this TCR beta chain turned up a few times. The target antigen is unknown. This sample was included in a study of post-analysis software for immune sequencing data. The wider study: Courses of disease covered relapsing-remitting, secondary progressive and progressive-relapsing multiple sclerosis.

The CDR3 consists of 15 residues. Trimming stripped 7 bases from V and 1 base from J, with 17 bases between. CDR1 and CDR2 (germline): MGHDK, SYGVNS. Incorporated into the TCR beta cDNA libraries were unique molecular identifiers, which served to reduce PCR and sequencing biases. From around 0.96 to 9.9 million T cells, around 500,000 cDNA molecules were obtained. From the PCR reads, TCRdb called clonotypes with MiXCR, one entry per CDR3 protein. The repertoire holds roughly 800,000 distinct CDR3 sequences, with less than 35% as singletons. Study-wide findings and caveats: Strong co-clustering by F measure was seen for same-batch samples. People with multiple sclerosis had a significantly lower normalized Chao1 diversity than controls did. Five TRBV segments occurring more often in patients than controls included TRBV5-6, TRBV5-1 and TRBV20-1.

The clonotype was recovered from a girl between 5 and 17 years old with multiple sclerosis. The chain is built from TRBV25-1 and TRBJ2-7, with a tentative D call TRBD2 (7 bases). Sequences were obtained from blood. CDR3 DNA sequence: TGTGCCAGCACCCACATCGGGGGGCCTTCCTACGAGCAGTACTTC. Amino acids: CASTHIGGPSYEQYF.